The 25 T cell receptor beta chains reported below all come from one sample, sequenced in a study of blood T cell repertoires in COVID-19. This table comes from immunoSEQ multiplex PCR, and its TCRdb copy is limited to in-frame clones, with some not included. The repertoire holds under 300,000 clones, with roughly 90% as singletons. The sample taken for sequencing was PBMCs or T cells enriched from blood (not recorded which). The receptors were sampled from a woman aged 55-69 years who had recovered from COVID-19.

The chain combines TRBV5-6 with TRBJ2-5, with a weak D call TRBD2 (5 bases). The CDR3 is 14 amino acids. The ends were cut back, 1 base at V and 2 bases at J, with 9 bases in the middle. Germline V gives CDR1 SGHDT, CDR2 YYEEEE. The CDR3: CASSLTPGQETQYF. The CDR3 DNA follows: TGTGCCAGCAGCTTGACTCCGGGACAAGAGACCCAGTACTTC.

The chain recombines TRBV6-1 with TRBJ2-5; D is uncertain. V lost 1 base to trimming and J lost 3 bases, with 6 bases between them. The CDR3 is 13 residues long. Looked up from germline, CDR1 is MNHNS and CDR2 is SASEGT. The CDR3 protein is CASSEVEKETQYF. In nucleotides, the CDR3 is TGTGCCAGCAGTGAAGTCGAGAAAGAGACCCAGTACTTC.

The chain couples TRBV28 to TRBJ1-2; maybe TRBD1 (5 bases). The CDR3 covers 13 residues. Trimming took off 6 bases at V and 8 bases at J, with 16 bases between the two ends. The germline CDR1 and CDR2 sequences are MDHEN and SYDVKM. CDR3 bases: TGTGCCAGCAGACTTATGTCGGGGGACGGCTACACCTTC. Amino acid sequence: CASRLMSGDGYTF.

CDR3 nucleotides: TGTGCCATCGGACAGGGCTTGAACACTGAAGCTTTCTTT. Protein: CAIGQGLNTEAFF. This chain connects TRBV2 to TRBJ1-1, with 8 bases matching TRBD1. Looked up from germline, CDR1 is SNHLY and CDR2 is FYNNEI. CDR3 size: 13 residues. Losses at the gene ends were 10 bases for V and 0 bases for J; bases not matched to a gene: 4.

CDR3 sequence: CASSRPGQGHSPLHF. For the CDR3, the DNA is TGTGCCAGCAGCCGCCCGGGACAGGGTCATTCACCCCTCCACTTT. The chain is built from TRBV6-5 and TRBJ1-6, with TRBD1 matching 9 bases. Trimming removed 6 bases from V and 8 bases from J; junction bases left unmatched: 8. The CDR3 has 15 amino acids. The germline CDR1 and CDR2 sequences are MNHEY and SVGAGI.

The CDR3 loop is CASSIQRSTDTQYF. CDR3 bases: TGTGCCAGTAGTATCCAGCGTTCCACAGATACGCAGTATTTT. V usage is TRBV19 and J usage is TRBJ2-3; D call uncertain. Trimming pared 3 bases from V and 2 bases from J, leaving 9 bases between. CDR1 LNHDA and CDR2 SQIVND come from the germline V gene (reference sequence). This CDR3 is built from 14 residues.

CDR3 in amino acids: CASSQNSGRGSEQFF. As DNA, the CDR3 is TGTGCCAGCAGCCAAAACTCTGGGAGGGGGAGTGAGCAGTTCTTC. The chain joins TRBV3-1 (or the pseudogene TRBV3-2) to TRBJ2-1; the D gene is possibly TRBD2 (7 bases). Trimming pared 2 bases from V and 9 bases from J, leaving 17 bases between. The germline CDR1 and CDR2 sequences are LGHDT and YNNKEL (reference sequence). This CDR3 is 15 amino acids long.

This clone was observed a single time. The genes are TRBV27 and TRBJ2-3, with D unresolved. The V gene's germline CDR1 is MNHEY and CDR2 SMNVEV (reference sequence). This CDR3 comprises 12 residues. Between the trimmed V and J ends, which lost 5 bases and 6 bases, there was a span of 9 bases. The CDR3 here is CASSPGWDTQYF. CDR3 nucleotides: TGTGCCAGCAGTCCCGGGTGGGATACGCAGTATTTT.

V usage is TRBV6-5 and J usage is TRBJ2-3; 8 positions agree with TRBD2. V trimming: 10 bases; J trimming: 3 bases; junction bases outside the gene matches: 9. Germline lookup yields CDR1 MNHEY and CDR2 SVGAGI. This CDR3 contains 14 residues. The CDR3 spells CAIIAGRDTDTQYF. CDR3 DNA: TGTGCCATCATAGCGGGGAGGGATACAGATACGCAGTATTTT.

This clone has only one observation. The J gene is TRBJ1-3, the V gene TRBV2; a weak D match, TRBD1 (5 bases). Per germline, CDR1 SNHLY and CDR2 FYNNEI. Trimming removed 10 bases from V and 0 bases from J, with 10 bases in between. The CDR3 covers 13 residues. The CDR3 region is CAILRVSGNTIYF. In DNA form, the CDR3 reads TGTGCCATCCTCAGGGTCTCTGGAAACACCATATATTTT.

The chain combines TRBV7-2 with TRBJ1-1, with a tentative D call TRBD1 (6 bases). Germline V gene lookup returns CDR1 SGHTA and CDR2 FQGNSA. CDR3 length: 14 residues. Trimming removed 0 bases at V and 7 bases at J, with 12 bases between. In DNA form, the CDR3 reads TGTGCCAGCAGCTTAGCCGGGACATATAATGAAGCTTTCTTT. Its protein is CASSLAGTYNEAFF.

Only one count was recorded for this clone. The chain recombines TRBV19 with TRBJ2-5; 13 nucleotides line up with TRBD2. Trimming at V came to 5 bases and at J to 5 bases, leaving 5 bases not matched to a gene. The CDR3 spans 15 residues. Germline lookup yields CDR1 LNHDA and CDR2 SQIVND (reference sequence). DNA of the CDR3: TGTGCCAGTAGTTCGGGACTAGCGGGAAAGGAGACCCAGTACTTC. This codes for CASSSGLAGKETQYF.

V and J are TRBV11-2 and TRBJ1-1; TRBD1 agrees at 7 bases. The CDR3 is made up of 14 amino acids. V lost 3 bases and J lost 1; bases outside the gene matches: 2. Germline values: CDR1 SGHAT, CDR2 FQNNGV. CDR3 region: CASSLGQRNTEAFF. The DNA of the CDR3 is TGTGCCAGCAGCTTGGGACAGCGGAACACTGAAGCTTTCTTT. The full variable domain, with the rest looked up from reference TRBV11-2 and TRBJ1-1, is EAGVAQSPRYKIIEKRQSVAFWCNPISGHATLYWYQQILGQGPKLLIQFQNNGVVDDSQLPKDRFSAERLKGVDSTLKIQPAKLEDSAVYLCASSLGQRNTEAFFGQGTRLTVV.

This chain uses TRBV29-1 with TRBJ1-4; D may be TRBD1 (5 bases). Germline lookup yields CDR1 SQVTM and CDR2 ANQGSEA. Between the trimmed V and J ends, which lost 1 base and 5 bases, there was a span of 8 bases. There are 13 residues in the CDR3. The CDR3 protein is CSVEGSGNEKLFF. The DNA for the CDR3 is TGCAGCGTTGAAGGCTCAGGGAATGAAAAACTGTTTTTT.

The J gene is TRBJ1-1, the V gene TRBV9; unclear D gene. Germline loops: CDR1 SGDLS, CDR2 YYNGEE. The CDR3 has 13 residues. Trimming shortened V by 4 bases and J by 3 bases, and 10 bases separated the two germline ends. DNA for the CDR3: TGTGCCAGCAGCACAAATTTGGACACTGAAGCTTTCTTT. Translation: CASSTNLDTEAFF. The full variable domain, its missing parts supplied by reference TRBV9 and TRBJ1-1, is DSGVTQTPKHLITATGQRVTLRCSPRSGDLSVYWYQQSLDQGLQFLIQYYNGEERAKGNILERFSAQQFPDLHSELNLSSLELGDSALYFCASSTNLDTEAFFGQGTRLTVV.

This clone was seen a single time. The chain joins TRBV21-1 to TRBJ1-5; no DNA check was done on the table's D call, TRBD1. TRBV21-1 is given as a pseudogene. CDR3 length equals 16 residues. The CDR3 DNA reads TGTGCCAGCAGCAACGGGACAGGTCTTAACAATCAGCCCCAGCATTTT. It yields the protein CASSNGTGLNNQPQHF.

This clone appeared once. The chain joins TRBV28 to TRBJ2-3; 11 bases line up with TRBD2. The CDR3 totals 15 residues. With V trimmed by 8 bases and J by 1 base, 5 bases remained unmatched. Germline V CDR1 and CDR2: MDHEN, SYDVKM. Here the CDR3 DNA reads TGTGCCAGCGGGATACTAGCGGGAGGCACAGATACGCAGTATTTT. As protein: CASGILAGGTDTQYF.

This clone showed up just a few times. This chain links TRBV29-1 with TRBJ2-7; 10 positions match TRBD1. Germline CDR1 and CDR2: SQVTM and ANQGSEA. CDR3 length: 13 residues. The V gene end was trimmed by 7 bases and the J gene end by 2 bases; junction bases not matched to a gene: 5. Here the CDR3 DNA reads TGCAGCGGCGGGACAGGGGCACCCTACGAGCAGTACTTC. It codes for CSGGTGAPYEQYF.

The chain carries TRBV29-1 and TRBJ1-2; TRBD1 might be the D (6 bases). CDR1 and CDR2 from the germline V gene are SQVTM and ANQGSEA. V lost 1 base and J lost 7, with 19 bases in between. There are 15 residues in the CDR3. The CDR3 reads CSVEGGPGVESGYTF. CDR3 sequence (DNA): TGCAGCGTTGAAGGGGGACCAGGGGTGGAGAGTGGCTACACCTTC.

This chain links TRBV14 with TRBJ2-7, with D possibly matching TRBD1 (6 bases). This CDR3 is built from 15 residues. V dropped 0 bases and J dropped 6 bases, with 15 bases sitting between them. From germline, CDR1 is SGHDN and CDR2 FVKESK. The CDR3 loop reads CASSQDIRTESEQYF. The CDR3 nucleotides read TGTGCCAGCAGCCAAGATATCAGGACAGAAAGCGAGCAGTACTTC.

The chain has TRBV28 and TRBJ1-1; tentatively, D is TRBD1 (5 bases). V gave up 8 bases and J gave up 8 bases, with 9 bases separating them. Germline loops: CDR1 MDHEN, CDR2 SYDVKM. This CDR3 spans 10 amino acids. CDR3 sequence reads: CASCQGEAFF. In nucleotides, the CDR3 is TGTGCCAGCTGTCAGGGAGAAGCTTTCTTT.

There are a few counts of this clone. This chain links TRBV6-5 with TRBJ1-1; D gene uncertain. Germline CDR1 is MNHEY and CDR2 is SVGAGI. With 11 bases removed from V and 0 bases from J, the gap between germline ends came to 16 bases. The CDR3 spans 14 residues. The CDR3 nucleotides are TGTGCCGCGGAGAGGGTCGGGGTGAACACTGAAGCTTTCTTT. This codes for CAAERVGVNTEAFF.

V and J are TRBV24-1 and TRBJ2-3, with 9 bases aligning to TRBD2. CDR1 KGHDR and CDR2 SFDVKD come from the germline V gene. CDR3 length: 16 residues. J lost 2 bases, V lost 7 bases, and 9 bases had no gene match. The CDR3 DNA follows: TGTGCCACCAGCGCCCCTCTAGCGGGATTCACAGATACGCAGTATTTT. Amino acid sequence: CATSAPLAGFTDTQYF.

The chain carries TRBV5-1 and TRBJ2-5, with D possibly TRBD1 on 5 matching bases. V dropped 0 bases and J dropped 1 base, with 7 bases sitting between them. The germline V gene has CDR1 SGHRS and CDR2 YFSETQ. The CDR3 runs 14 residues. CDR3 region: CASSLGGAQETQYF. DNA for the CDR3: TGCGCCAGCAGCTTGGGTGGGGCCCAAGAGACCCAGTACTTC.

The V gene is TRBV19, the J gene TRBJ1-5; D call uncertain. V gave up 8 bases and J gave up 6 bases, with 11 bases separating them. This CDR3 contains 12 residues. CDR1 and CDR2 (germline): LNHDA, SQIVND (reference sequence). CDR3 nucleotides: TGTGCCAGTTGGTCCGGGTTTCAGCCCCAGCATTTT. This gives the protein CASWSGFQPQHF.